The 17 T cell receptor beta chains given below trace back to one sample, sequenced in a study of blood T cell repertoires in COVID-19 (dated by TCRdb to between 2020 and 2021). The library was produced with the immunoSEQ multiplex PCR assay. Drawn from immuneACCESS, this table holds only the in-frame rearrangements with V and J called that TCRdb kept. Clones are partly lost; checked studies trace under half to an unresolved V gene and leave the rest unexplained. This sample gives about 240,000 clones in total; about 90% of them show up just once. 7.2% of the sample is taken by the ten largest. The specimen sequenced was peripheral blood. The receptor set was obtained from a man between 60 and 75 years old who had recovered from COVID-19.

The chain combines TRBV5-1 with TRBJ2-7; 10 bases are a match to TRBD2. Unmatched junction bases numbered 5, after V lost 0 bases and J lost 5 bases. This CDR3 has 15 residues. Germline V gene data show CDR1 as SGHRS and CDR2 as YFSETQ. In DNA form, the CDR3 reads TGCGCCAGCAGCTTGGAGGCGGGACTAGCGAACGAGCAGTACTTC. Amino acids: CASSLEAGLANEQYF. Using reference TRBV5-1 and TRBJ2-7 for the parts outside the CDR3, the full variable domain is KAGVTQTPRYLIKTRGQQVTLSCSPISGHRSVSWYQQTPGQGLQFLFEYFSETQRNKGNFPGRFSGRQFSNSRSEMNVSTLELGDSALYLCASSLEAGLANEQYFGPGTRLTVT.

V gene TRBV4-1 combines with J gene TRBJ2-1, with 8 positions matching TRBD1. Germline CDR1 reads MGHRA; CDR2 reads YSYEKL. The CDR3 has 15 amino acids. The trim removed 3 bases at V and 3 bases at J, leaving 4 bases unmatched. The CDR3 loop is CASSQGQEYYNEQFF. CDR3 DNA sequence: TGCGCCAGCAGCCAGGGACAGGAGTACTACAATGAGCAGTTCTTC.

The chain carries TRBV6-6 and TRBJ2-7; D perhaps matches TRBD1 (5 bases). Trimming removed 5 bases from V and 2 bases from J, with 13 bases in between. The CDR3 has 14 amino acids. Germline-derived CDR1 and CDR2 are MNHNY and SVGAGI (reference sequence). Written as DNA, the CDR3 is TGTGCCAGCAGTGGGTGGGGCCGAGCCTACGAGCAGTACGTC. Translating gives CASSGWGRAYEQYV.

This clone was recorded once. The chain couples TRBV15 to TRBJ2-1; D is possibly TRBD2 (5 bases). The germline CDR1 and CDR2 sequences are LNHNV and YYDKDF (reference sequence). V was trimmed by 7 bases and J by 2 bases, leaving 12 bases between them. This CDR3 has 14 amino acids. CDR3 protein: CATTERAAYNEQFF. The CDR3 DNA reads TGTGCCACCACTGAGAGGGCGGCCTACAATGAGCAGTTCTTC.

J is TRBJ2-7 and V is TRBV5-1; 9 positions agree with TRBD1. The germline V gene has CDR1 SGHRS and CDR2 YFSETQ. With 3 bases clipped from V and 5 bases from J, the junction kept 9 bases outside the gene matches. CDR3 size: 15 residues. The CDR3 DNA follows: TGCGCCAGCAGCTCAGGACAGGGGAACGTCCACGAGCAGTACTTC. This sequence encodes CASSSGQGNVHEQYF. The variable domain in full, completed from reference TRBV5-1 and TRBJ2-7, reads KAGVTQTPRYLIKTRGQQVTLSCSPISGHRSVSWYQQTPGQGLQFLFEYFSETQRNKGNFPGRFSGRQFSNSRSEMNVSTLELGDSALYLCASSSGQGNVHEQYFGPGTRLTVT.

This clone was found once. This chain connects TRBV12-3 or TRBV12-4 to TRBJ1-5, with TRBD1 identical over 7 bases. The CDR3 is made up of 13 amino acids. J gave up 12 bases and V 1 base, and 6 bases lay outside the gene matches. CDR3 loop: CASSLEFDRVQHF. CDR3 bases: TGTGCCAGCAGTTTAGAGTTCGACAGGGTCCAGCATTTT.

The genes are TRBV5-1 and TRBJ1-4; 11 positions agree with TRBD1. V shed 3 bases, J shed 8 bases, and the junction held 3 bases outside the gene matches. The CDR3 sequence is 14 residues long. In germline, CDR1 is SGHRS, CDR2 YFSETQ. Here the CDR3 DNA reads TGCGCCAGCAGCTGGACAGGGGGCGTGGAAAAACTGTTTTTT. Translating it yields CASSWTGGVEKLFF.

This clone was counted between two and nine times. The V call is TRBV19, the J call TRBJ1-1; D not certain. Germline-derived CDR1 and CDR2 are LNHDA and SQIVND (reference sequence). The CDR3 has 15 residues. Trimming removed 4 bases from V and 5 bases from J, with 17 bases in between. The CDR3 bases are TGTGCCAGTAGTAGCTGGGCATCAGAACGGACTGAAGCTTTCTTT. It encodes CASSSWASERTEAFF.

J is TRBJ1-1 and V is TRBV3-1 (or the pseudogene TRBV3-2), with TRBD1 matching 8 bases. The V and J ends lost 4 bases and 4 bases, in that order; junction bases with no gene match: 2. Germline CDR1 and CDR2: LGHDT and YNNKEL (reference sequence). There are 13 residues in the CDR3. The CDR3, as DNA: TGTGCCAGCAGCCGGGACAGGAGCACTGAAGCTTTCTTT. Translation gives CASSRDRSTEAFF.

As to this clone: The limits of the CDR3 on the DNA are not certain, so only TCRdb's listed CDR3 is given. The CDR3 sequence: CASSKWGQGSLINYGYTF. The V gene is TRBV21-1, the J gene TRBJ1-2; TRBD1, as called in the table, went unchecked against the DNA. TRBV21-1 is labeled a pseudogene. 18 amino acids form the CDR3, both terminal residues included.

The J gene is TRBJ2-7, the V gene TRBV6-1; D may be TRBD2 (7 bases). This CDR3 is 15 amino acids long. CDR1 is MNHNS, CDR2 SASEGT, per germline. V was clipped by 2 bases and J by 4 bases, with 15 bases between them. This CDR3 is CASSEYPGGAYEQYV. CDR3 coding DNA: TGTGCCAGCAGTGAATATCCGGGGGGCGCGTACGAGCAGTACGTC.

The J gene is TRBJ2-2, the V gene TRBV2, with D uncertain. Trimming took 7 bases from V and 0 from J, leaving 6 bases between them. The CDR3 loop spans 13 amino acids. Germline-derived CDR1 and CDR2 are SNHLY and FYNNEI. CDR3 nucleotides: TGTGCCAGCATTGTAGCGAACACCGGGGAGCTGTTTTTT. It encodes CASIVANTGELFF.

The chain couples TRBV9 to TRBJ2-1, with D uncertain. The germline V gene has CDR1 SGDLS and CDR2 YYNGEE. The V gene lost 4 bases and the J gene lost 6 bases, with 8 bases spanning the gap. The length of the CDR3 is 12 residues. The CDR3 DNA reads as TGTGCCAGCAGCCGGCCAGGCAATGAGCAGTTCTTC. Encoded protein: CASSRPGNEQFF.

This chain connects TRBV3-1 (or the pseudogene TRBV3-2) to TRBJ2-1, with 8 bases matching TRBD1. Losses at the gene ends were 5 bases for V and 9 bases for J; bases not matched to a gene: 9. From germline, CDR1 is LGHDT and CDR2 YNNKEL (reference sequence). The CDR3 is made up of 14 amino acids. CDR3 sequence reads: CASSRGQGLSEQFF. CDR3 DNA: TGTGCCAGCAGCAGAGGACAGGGATTGAGTGAGCAGTTCTTC.

J is TRBJ2-1 and V is TRBV10-1; 7 bases are a match to TRBD1. The length of the CDR3 is 15 residues. Trimming took 2 bases from V and 2 from J; bases not matched to a gene: 3. CDR1 WNHNN and CDR2 SYGVQD come from the germline V gene (reference sequence). The CDR3: CASSERDSPYNEQFF. In nucleotides, the CDR3 is TGCGCCAGCAGTGAGAGGGACAGCCCCTACAATGAGCAGTTCTTC.

V is TRBV11-2 and J is TRBJ2-7; 8 nucleotides agree with TRBD2. CDR3 length equals 13 residues. V lost 3 bases, J lost 5 bases, and 3 bases stayed unmatched. The germline CDR1 and CDR2 sequences are SGHAT and FQNNGV. CDR3 sequence: CASSFGGENEQYF. The CDR3 coding sequence is TGTGCCAGCAGCTTCGGGGGGGAAAACGAGCAGTACTTC.

The chain couples TRBV11-3 to TRBJ1-3; unclear D gene. Trimming pared 5 bases from V and 0 bases from J, leaving 14 bases between. CDR3 length equals 16 residues. The V gene's germline CDR1 is SGHNT and CDR2 YENEEA. The CDR3 coding sequence is TGTGCCAGCAGCCTCTCATCAGGCAGCTCTGGAAACACCATATATTTT. Residues: CASSLSSGSSGNTIYF. The full variable domain, with the rest looked up from reference TRBV11-3 and TRBJ1-3, is EAGVVQSPRYKIIEKKQPVAFWCNPISGHNTLYWYLQNLGQGPELLIRYENEEAVDDSQLPKDRFSAERLKGVDSTLKIQPAELGDSAVYLCASSLSSGSSGNTIYFGEGSWLTVV.